These 21 T cell receptor beta chains were all obtained from the same sample, sequenced in a study of T cell clonotyping in hematopoietic cell transplantation. Repertoires were generated with immunoSEQ multiplex PCR, while TCRdb's copy carries only in-frame clones and drops some. The sample shows 8,000 to 10,000 clones, roughly 93% of them seen only once. Sequencing was performed on PBMCs, taken 100 days after allogeneic stem cell transplant. These receptors were obtained from a male patient in his 50s who had an allogeneic stem cell transplant from a related donor, so T cells may come from the graft donor. Some clones in this sample may be carry-over from other donors' samples.

V is TRBV9 and J is TRBJ2-7; D is perhaps TRBD1 (5 bases). V lost 0 bases and J 4 bases, leaving 8 bases between the germline ends. The CDR3 runs 13 residues. Germline CDR1 is SGDLS and CDR2 is YYNGEE. The CDR3 reads CASSVGGTYEQYF. CDR3 bases: TGTGCCAGCAGCGTAGGGGGCACATACGAGCAGTACTTC.

This chain links TRBV5-8 with TRBJ1-5; no firm D call. The germline gives CDR1 SGHTS, CDR2 YDEGEE. Trimming pared 4 bases from V and 5 bases from J, leaving 13 bases between. The CDR3 loop spans 14 amino acids. The CDR3 sequence: CASSPRGRYQPQHF. The CDR3, as DNA: TGTGCCAGCAGCCCTCGAGGGCGGTATCAGCCCCAGCATTTT.

The chain recombines TRBV15 with TRBJ1-3; 7 nucleotides align to TRBD1. Per the germline V gene, CDR1 is LNHNV and CDR2 is YYDKDF (reference sequence). The ends lost 3 bases at V and 1 base at J; junction bases unmatched: 6. This CDR3 is 16 amino acids long. The CDR3 reads CATSSPATGSGNTIYF. The CDR3 nucleotides read TGTGCCACCAGCAGCCCCGCGACAGGGTCTGGAAACACCATATATTTT.

V gene TRBV27 combines with J gene TRBJ2-7; 11 bases fit TRBD1. Looked up from germline, CDR1 is MNHEY and CDR2 is SMNVEV (reference sequence). The CDR3 runs to 14 residues. The J segment lost 5 bases and the V segment lost 6 bases, leaving 6 bases of the junction unmatched. The CDR3 bases are TGTGCCAGCAGCCGCGGGACAGGGGGGAACGAGCAGTACTTC. Translation: CASSRGTGGNEQYF.

This clone showed up just once. The chain couples TRBV2 to TRBJ1-5; unclear D gene. CDR3 length: 15 amino acids. The V and J ends lost 6 bases and 4 bases respectively, with 16 bases between them. The germline CDR1 and CDR2 sequences are SNHLY and FYNNEI. The CDR3 spells CASRPTVQVNQPQHF. The CDR3, as DNA: TGTGCCAGCAGACCAACAGTTCAGGTAAATCAGCCCCAGCATTTT.

This clone was counted a single time. CDR3 in DNA: TGTGCCAGCAGCGTAGGCGGACAGGTACCTTATGGCTACACCTTC. This gives the protein CASSVGGQVPYGYTF. This chain uses TRBV9 with TRBJ1-2, with 7 nucleotides matching TRBD1. Germline CDR1 and CDR2: SGDLS and YYNGEE. The CDR3 is 15 residues long. Trimming cost V 0 bases and J 5 bases; bases outside gene matches: 7. Looking up the rest from reference TRBV9 and TRBJ1-2 gives the full variable domain: DSGVTQTPKHLITATGQRVTLRCSPRSGDLSVYWYQQSLDQGLQFLIQYYNGEERAKGNILERFSAQQFPDLHSELNLSSLELGDSALYFCASSVGGQVPYGYTFGSGTRLTVV.

This chain uses TRBV2 with TRBJ1-1; the D is unclear. V was pared by 3 bases and J by 1 base, with 6 bases between. The germline V gene encodes CDR1 SNHLY and CDR2 FYNNEI. The CDR3 is 13 amino acids. CDR3 nucleotide sequence: TGTGCCAGCAGTGATAGGGCGAACACTGAAGCTTTCTTT. This sequence encodes CASSDRANTEAFF.

The V call is TRBV10-3, the J call TRBJ1-2, with D perhaps matching TRBD1 (5 bases). The CDR3 extends over 12 amino acids. The germline V gene has CDR1 ENHRY and CDR2 SYGVKD. V was shortened by 4 bases and J by 4 bases, with 7 bases between the two germline ends. The CDR3 loop reads CAISGGAYGYTF. CDR3 nucleotide sequence: TGTGCCATCAGTGGCGGGGCCTATGGCTACACCTTC.

The CDR3 DNA sequence: TGCGCCAGCACACAGGGGGACTACAATGAGCAGTTCTTC. Translated: CASTQGDYNEQFF. V usage is TRBV5-1 and J usage is TRBJ2-1; 8 bases line up with TRBD1. The CDR3 contains 13 residues. Trimming removed 6 bases from V and 3 bases from J; junction bases left unmatched: 2. The germline V gene encodes CDR1 SGHRS and CDR2 YFSETQ.

V and J are TRBV4-3 and TRBJ2-1; D remains ambiguous. Deletions cut 3 bases from V and 3 bases from J, with 9 bases between. The germline gives CDR1 LGHNA, CDR2 YSLEER. The CDR3 sequence is 14 residues long. This chain's CDR3 is CASSQETRYNEQFF. In DNA, the CDR3 is TGCGCCAGCAGCCAGGAGACACGCTACAATGAGCAGTTCTTC.

This clone has only one observation. V usage is TRBV28 and J usage is TRBJ2-7; the D gene could be TRBD1 or TRBD2 (6 bases each). Germline V gives CDR1 MDHEN, CDR2 SYDVKM. This CDR3 has 19 amino acids. Trimming cost V 2 bases and J 3 bases, with 26 bases left between them. CDR3 loop: CASSLDLGGAKGAGYEQYF. Written as DNA, the CDR3 is TGTGCCAGCAGTTTAGATTTGGGGGGCGCAAAGGGAGCGGGCTACGAGCAGTACTTC.

V usage is TRBV13 and J usage is TRBJ1-2, with no clear D. CDR3 length: 17 residues. Germline values: CDR1 PRHDT, CDR2 FYEKMQ (reference sequence). Trimming cost V 2 bases and J 6 bases, with 22 bases left between them. CDR3 in amino acids: CASSLPTQTQVSDGYTF. CDR3 nucleotides: TGTGCCAGCAGCTTACCAACTCAAACCCAGGTATCCGATGGCTACACCTTC.

The chain recombines TRBV19 with TRBJ1-5; D gene uncertain. CDR1 and CDR2 from the germline V gene are LNHDA and SQIVND (reference sequence). This CDR3 region has 14 residues. The V gene lost 3 bases and the J gene lost 2 bases, with 8 bases spanning the gap. This chain's CDR3 is CASSISGGNQPQHF. The CDR3 DNA reads as TGTGCCAGTAGTATTTCGGGCGGCAATCAGCCCCAGCATTTT.

V is TRBV7-6 and J is TRBJ2-5; tentative D call: TRBD2 (6 bases). The germline CDR1 and CDR2 sequences are SGHVS and FNYEAQ. Trimming took 1 base from V and 5 from J, leaving 14 bases between them. The CDR3 length is 15 residues. The CDR3 here is CASSLGPRSGETQYF. The CDR3 region has the DNA TGTGCCAGCAGCTTAGGGCCACGAAGCGGGGAGACCCAGTACTTC.

This sequence joins TRBV6-5 and TRBJ2-1; 10 bases are shared with TRBD2. CDR1 and CDR2 from the germline V gene are MNHEY and SVGAGI. V shed 6 bases, J shed 12 bases, and the junction held 5 bases outside the gene matches. The CDR3 runs 12 residues. For the CDR3, the DNA is TGTGCCAGCAGCTCCATAGCGGGAGGGCAGTTCTTC. Translated: CASSSIAGGQFF.

This clone was seen a single time. The chain has TRBV27 and TRBJ2-7, with D unclear. V lost 3 bases and J lost 7, with 7 bases in between. The germline gives CDR1 MNHEY, CDR2 SMNVEV (reference sequence). CDR3 length: 11 residues. The CDR3 DNA reads as TGTGCCAGCAGTTTGGGCCCTGAGCAGTACTTC. This translates into CASSLGPEQYF.

This chain joins TRBV15 and TRBJ1-1, with TRBD1 matching over 7 bases. V was pared by 1 base and J by 6 bases, with 8 bases of the junction left unmatched. Germline assignment: CDR1 LNHNV and CDR2 YYDKDF (reference sequence). The CDR3 is made up of 15 amino acids. CDR3 nucleotides: TGTGCCACCAGCAGAGGAGGGCAGGGGGACCCTGAAGCTTTCTTT. It yields the protein CATSRGGQGDPEAFF.

The genes are TRBV6-6 and TRBJ2-5, with D possibly TRBD1 on 5 matching bases. CDR1 and CDR2 from the germline V gene are MNHNY and SVGAGI (reference sequence). CDR3 length equals 14 residues. V was clipped by 6 bases and J by 1 base, with 12 bases between them. CDR3 region: CASSPSGLQETQYF. In nucleotides, the CDR3 is TGTGCCAGCAGCCCCTCAGGGCTCCAAGAGACCCAGTACTTC.

The chain uses TRBV27 and TRBJ2-5; 7 positions match TRBD1. TRBJ2-7 matches the DNA end more closely, so the J call is doubtful. The CDR3 runs to 12 residues. Germline loops: CDR1 MNHEY, CDR2 SMNVEV (reference sequence). The CDR3 sequence: CASSFTGAEQYF. CDR3 DNA: TGTGCCAGCAGTTTTACAGGGGCCGAGCAGTACTTC.

For the CDR3, the DNA is TGCAGCGTTGAAATTTCTAGGTACGAGCAGTACTTC. As protein: CSVEISRYEQYF. The rearrangement joins TRBV29-1 to TRBJ2-7; D is undetermined. The V gene's germline CDR1 is SQVTM and CDR2 ANQGSEA. V dropped 2 bases and J dropped 4 bases, with 9 bases sitting between them. The CDR3 sequence is 12 residues long.

The gene calls are TRBV6-1 and TRBJ2-1; D is ambiguous. The CDR3 is 12 amino acids. Germline CDR1 is MNHNS and CDR2 is SASEGT. V was pared by 2 bases and J by 9 bases, with 8 bases between. The CDR3 loop reads CASSEYKGEQFF. For the CDR3, the DNA is TGTGCCAGCAGTGAATATAAGGGTGAGCAGTTCTTC.